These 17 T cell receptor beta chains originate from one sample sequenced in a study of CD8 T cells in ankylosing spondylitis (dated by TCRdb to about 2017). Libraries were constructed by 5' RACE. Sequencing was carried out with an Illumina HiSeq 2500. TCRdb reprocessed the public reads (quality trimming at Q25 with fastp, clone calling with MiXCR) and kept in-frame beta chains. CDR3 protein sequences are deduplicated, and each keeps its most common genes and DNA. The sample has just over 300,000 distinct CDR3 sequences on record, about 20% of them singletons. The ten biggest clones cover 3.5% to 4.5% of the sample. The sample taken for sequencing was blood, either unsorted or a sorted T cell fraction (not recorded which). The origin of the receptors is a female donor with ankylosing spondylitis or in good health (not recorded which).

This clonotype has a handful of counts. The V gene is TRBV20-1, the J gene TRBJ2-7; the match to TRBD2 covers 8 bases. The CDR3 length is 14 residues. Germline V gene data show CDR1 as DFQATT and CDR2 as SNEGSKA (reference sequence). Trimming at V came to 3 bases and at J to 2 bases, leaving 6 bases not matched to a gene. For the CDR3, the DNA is TGCAGTGCTAGGGCCATCGGGGGGGCCTACGAGCAGTACTTC. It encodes CSARAIGGAYEQYF.

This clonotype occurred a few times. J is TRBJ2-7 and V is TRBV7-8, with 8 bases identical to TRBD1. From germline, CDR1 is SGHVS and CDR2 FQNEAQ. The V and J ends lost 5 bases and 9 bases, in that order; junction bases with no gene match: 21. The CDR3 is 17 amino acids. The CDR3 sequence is CASSVSSLGTGSPRQYF. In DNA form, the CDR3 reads TGTGCCAGCAGCGTCTCTAGCCTGGGGACAGGCTCGCCACGGCAGTACTTC. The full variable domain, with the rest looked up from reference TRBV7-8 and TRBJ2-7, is GAGVSQSPRYKVAKRGQDVALRCDPISGHVSLFWYQQALGQGPEFLTYFQNEAQLDKSGLPSDRFFAERPEGSVSTLKIQRTQQEDSAVYLCASSVSSLGTGSPRQYFGPGTRLTVT.

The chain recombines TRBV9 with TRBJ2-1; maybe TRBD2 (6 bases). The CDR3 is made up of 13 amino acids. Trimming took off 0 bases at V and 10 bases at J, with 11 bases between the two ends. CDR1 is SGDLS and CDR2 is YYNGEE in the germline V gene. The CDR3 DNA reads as TGTGCCAGCAGCGTAGTCATGGAGGGGGAGCAGTTCTTC. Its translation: CASSVVMEGEQFF.

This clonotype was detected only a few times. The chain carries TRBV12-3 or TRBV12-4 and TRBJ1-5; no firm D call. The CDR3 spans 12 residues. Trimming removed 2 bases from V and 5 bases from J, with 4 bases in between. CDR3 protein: CASSLLYQPQHF. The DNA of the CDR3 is TGTGCCAGCAGTTTACTTTATCAGCCCCAGCATTTT.

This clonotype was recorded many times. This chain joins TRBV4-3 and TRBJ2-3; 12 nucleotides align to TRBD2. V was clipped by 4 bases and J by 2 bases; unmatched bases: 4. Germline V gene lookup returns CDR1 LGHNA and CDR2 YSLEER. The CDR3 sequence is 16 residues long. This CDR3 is CASSPRTSGNTDTQYF. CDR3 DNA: TGCGCCAGCAGCCCTCGGACTAGCGGGAACACAGATACGCAGTATTTT.

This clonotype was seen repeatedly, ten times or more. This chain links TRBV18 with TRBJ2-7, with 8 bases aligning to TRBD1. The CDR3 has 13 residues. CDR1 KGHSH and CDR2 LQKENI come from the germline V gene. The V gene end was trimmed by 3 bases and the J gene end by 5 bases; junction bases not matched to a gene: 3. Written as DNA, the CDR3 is TGTGCCAGCTCACCGGGACAGGAGGACGAGCAGTACTTC. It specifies CASSPGQEDEQYF.

The chain's CDR3 is CSVGEEYYGYTF. DNA for the CDR3: TGCAGCGTTGGGGAAGAGTACTATGGCTACACCTTC. The chain combines TRBV29-1 with TRBJ1-2; D is unclear. V was pared by 4 bases and J by 3 bases, with 9 bases between. The CDR3 spans 12 residues. The germline CDR1 and CDR2 sequences are SQVTM and ANQGSEA.

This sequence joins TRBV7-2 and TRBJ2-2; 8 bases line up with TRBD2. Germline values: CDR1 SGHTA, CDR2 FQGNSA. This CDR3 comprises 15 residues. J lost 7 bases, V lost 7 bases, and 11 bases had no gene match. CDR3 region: CASTATSAIGGELFF. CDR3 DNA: TGTGCCAGCACCGCGACTAGCGCCATTGGCGGGGAGCTGTTTTTT.

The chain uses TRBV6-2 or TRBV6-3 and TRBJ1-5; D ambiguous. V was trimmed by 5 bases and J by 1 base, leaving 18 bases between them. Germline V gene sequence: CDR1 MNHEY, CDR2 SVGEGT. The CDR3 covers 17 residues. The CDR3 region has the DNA TGTGCCAGCAGTCCCTTGGAATATACCCGAAGCAATCAGCCCCAGCATTTT. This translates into CASSPLEYTRSNQPQHF.

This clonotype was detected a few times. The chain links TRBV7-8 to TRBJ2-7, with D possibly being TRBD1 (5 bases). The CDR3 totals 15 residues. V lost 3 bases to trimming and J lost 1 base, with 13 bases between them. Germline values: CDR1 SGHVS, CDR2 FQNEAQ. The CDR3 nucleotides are TGTGCCAGCAGCTTGACAGTCACTTCTTCCTACGAGCAGTACTTC. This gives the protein CASSLTVTSSYEQYF.

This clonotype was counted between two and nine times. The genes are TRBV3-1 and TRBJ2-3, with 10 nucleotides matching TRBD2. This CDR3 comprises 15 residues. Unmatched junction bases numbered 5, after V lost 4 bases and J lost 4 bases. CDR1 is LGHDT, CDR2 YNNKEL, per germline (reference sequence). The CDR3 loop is CASSRPSGRSDTQYF. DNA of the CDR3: TGTGCCAGCAGCCGCCCTAGCGGGAGATCAGATACGCAGTATTTT.

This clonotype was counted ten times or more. The CDR3 DNA follows: TGTGCCAGCCTCCGGGGGGTAATGAGCACAGATACGCAGTATTTT. It codes for CASLRGVMSTDTQYF. The chain combines TRBV12-3 or TRBV12-4 with TRBJ2-3, with 7 bases fitting TRBD2. The CDR3 consists of 15 residues. The V and J ends lost 8 bases and 0 bases, in that order; junction bases with no gene match: 8.

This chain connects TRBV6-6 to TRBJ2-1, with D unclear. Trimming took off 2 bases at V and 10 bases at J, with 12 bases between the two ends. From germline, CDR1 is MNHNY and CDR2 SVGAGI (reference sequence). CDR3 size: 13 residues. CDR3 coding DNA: TGTGCCAGCAGTTACGCCCACGCCAGGGAGCAGTTCTTC. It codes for CASSYAHAREQFF.

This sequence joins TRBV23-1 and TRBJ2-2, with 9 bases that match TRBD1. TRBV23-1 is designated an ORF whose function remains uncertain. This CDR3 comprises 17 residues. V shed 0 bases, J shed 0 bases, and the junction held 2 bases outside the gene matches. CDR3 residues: CASSQSGQGTNTGELFF. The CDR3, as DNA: TGCGCCAGCAGTCAATCGGGACAGGGAACGAACACCGGGGAGCTGTTTTTT.

In DNA, the CDR3 is TGCGCCAGCAGCTCCCTCATGACTAGCGGGAGAGATACGCAGTATTTT. Amino acid sequence: CASSSLMTSGRDTQYF. This chain links TRBV5-1 with TRBJ2-3, with TRBD2 matching over 12 bases. CDR3 size: 16 residues. CDR1 and CDR2 (germline): SGHRS, YFSETQ. The V and J ends lost 3 bases and 5 bases, in that order; junction bases with no gene match: 7.

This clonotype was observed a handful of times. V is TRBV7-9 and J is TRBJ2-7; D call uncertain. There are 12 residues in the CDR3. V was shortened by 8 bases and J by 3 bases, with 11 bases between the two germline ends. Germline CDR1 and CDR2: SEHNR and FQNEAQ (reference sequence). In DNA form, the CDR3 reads TGTGCCAGCGCCCTCAGCCGCTACGAGCAGTACTTC. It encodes CASALSRYEQYF.

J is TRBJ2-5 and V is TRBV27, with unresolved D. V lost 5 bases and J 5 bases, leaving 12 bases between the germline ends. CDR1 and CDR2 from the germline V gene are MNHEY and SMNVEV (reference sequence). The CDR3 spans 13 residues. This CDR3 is CASSGRVRETQYF. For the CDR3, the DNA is TGTGCCAGCAGTGGACGGGTCCGGGAGACCCAGTACTTC.